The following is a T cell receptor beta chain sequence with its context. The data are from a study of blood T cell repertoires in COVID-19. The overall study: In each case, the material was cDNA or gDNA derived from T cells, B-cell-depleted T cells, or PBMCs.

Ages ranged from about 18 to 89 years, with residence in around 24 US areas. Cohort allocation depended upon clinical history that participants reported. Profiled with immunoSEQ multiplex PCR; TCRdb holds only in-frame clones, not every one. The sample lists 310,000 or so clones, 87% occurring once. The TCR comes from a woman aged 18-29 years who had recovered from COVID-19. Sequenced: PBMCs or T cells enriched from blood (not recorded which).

CDR3 nucleotide sequence: TGTGCCAGCAGCTTAGACGGAGGGACGGGTGAGCAGTTCTTC. Its protein is CASSLDGGTGEQFF. This sequence joins TRBV11-2 and TRBJ2-1, with D perhaps TRBD2 (6 bases). Germline values: CDR1 SGHAT, CDR2 FQNNGV. There are 14 residues in the CDR3. The V gene lost 0 bases and the J gene lost 9 bases, with 12 bases spanning the gap.